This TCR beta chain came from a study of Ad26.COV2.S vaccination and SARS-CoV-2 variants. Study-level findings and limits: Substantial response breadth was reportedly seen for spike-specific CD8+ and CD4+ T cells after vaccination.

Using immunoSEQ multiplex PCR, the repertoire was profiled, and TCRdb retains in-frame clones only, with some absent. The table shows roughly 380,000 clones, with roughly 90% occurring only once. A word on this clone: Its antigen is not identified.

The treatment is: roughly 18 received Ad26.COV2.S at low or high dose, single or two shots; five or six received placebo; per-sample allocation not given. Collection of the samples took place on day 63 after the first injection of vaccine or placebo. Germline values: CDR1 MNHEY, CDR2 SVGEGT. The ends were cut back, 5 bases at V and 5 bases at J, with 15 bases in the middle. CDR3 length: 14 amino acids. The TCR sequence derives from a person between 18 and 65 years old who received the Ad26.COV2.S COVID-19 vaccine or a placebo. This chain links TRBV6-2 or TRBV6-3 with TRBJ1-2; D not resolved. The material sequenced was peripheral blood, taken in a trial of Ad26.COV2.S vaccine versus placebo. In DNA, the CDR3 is TGTGCCAGCAGTGTGGGTCTAACTCCGTATGGCTACACCTTC. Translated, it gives CASSVGLTPYGYTF.